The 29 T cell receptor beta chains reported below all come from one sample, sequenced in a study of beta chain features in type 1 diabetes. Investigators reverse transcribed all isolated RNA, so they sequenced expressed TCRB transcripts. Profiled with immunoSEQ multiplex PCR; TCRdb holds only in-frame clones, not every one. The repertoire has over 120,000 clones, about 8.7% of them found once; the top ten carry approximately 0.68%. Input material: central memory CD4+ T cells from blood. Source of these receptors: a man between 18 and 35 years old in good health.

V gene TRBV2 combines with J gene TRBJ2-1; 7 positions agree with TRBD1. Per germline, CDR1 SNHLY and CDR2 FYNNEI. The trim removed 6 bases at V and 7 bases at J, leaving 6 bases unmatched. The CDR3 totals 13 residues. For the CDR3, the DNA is TGTGCCAGCAGCGAGGACAGGACAAATGAGCAGTTCTTC. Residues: CASSEDRTNEQFF.

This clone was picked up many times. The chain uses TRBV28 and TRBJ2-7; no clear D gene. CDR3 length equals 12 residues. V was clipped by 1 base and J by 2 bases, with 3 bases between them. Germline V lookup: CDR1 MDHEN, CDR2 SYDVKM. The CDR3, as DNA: TGTGCCAGCAGTTTATCGGCCTACGAGCAGTACTTC. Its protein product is CASSLSAYEQYF.

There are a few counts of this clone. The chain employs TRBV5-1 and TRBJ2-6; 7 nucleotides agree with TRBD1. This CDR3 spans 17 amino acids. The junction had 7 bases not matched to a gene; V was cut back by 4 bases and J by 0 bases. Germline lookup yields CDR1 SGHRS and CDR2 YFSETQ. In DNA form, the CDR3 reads TGCGCCAGCAGCCTAGGGGGCGCCAGCTCTGGGGCCAACGTCCTGACTTTC. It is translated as CASSLGGASSGANVLTF.

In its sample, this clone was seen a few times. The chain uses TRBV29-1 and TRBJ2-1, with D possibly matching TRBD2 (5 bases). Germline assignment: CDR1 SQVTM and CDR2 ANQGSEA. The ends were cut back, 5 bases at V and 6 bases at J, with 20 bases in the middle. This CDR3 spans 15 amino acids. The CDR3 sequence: CSVLPGHREGNEQFF. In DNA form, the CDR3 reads TGCAGCGTTCTACCGGGCCACAGAGAGGGCAATGAGCAGTTCTTC.

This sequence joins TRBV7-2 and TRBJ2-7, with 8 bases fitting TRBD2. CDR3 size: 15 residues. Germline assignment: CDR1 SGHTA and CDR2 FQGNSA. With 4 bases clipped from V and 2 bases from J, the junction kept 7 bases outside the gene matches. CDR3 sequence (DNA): TGTGCCAGCAGCTCCCAAGCGGGGGCCCCCTACGAGCAGTACTTC. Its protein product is CASSSQAGAPYEQYF. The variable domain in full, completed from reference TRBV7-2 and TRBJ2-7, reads GAGVSQSPSNKVTEKGKDVELRCDPISGHTALYWYRQSLGQGLEFLIYFQGNSAPDKSGLPSDRFSAERTGGSVSTLTIQRTQQEDSAVYLCASSSQAGAPYEQYFGPGTRLTVT.

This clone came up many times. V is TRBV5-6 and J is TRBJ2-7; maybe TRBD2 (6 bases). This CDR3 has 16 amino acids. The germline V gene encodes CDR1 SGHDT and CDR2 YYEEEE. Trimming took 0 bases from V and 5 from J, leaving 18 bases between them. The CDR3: CASSLAGGWRFDEQYF. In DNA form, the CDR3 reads TGTGCCAGCAGCTTGGCCGGGGGTTGGCGGTTCGACGAGCAGTACTTC.

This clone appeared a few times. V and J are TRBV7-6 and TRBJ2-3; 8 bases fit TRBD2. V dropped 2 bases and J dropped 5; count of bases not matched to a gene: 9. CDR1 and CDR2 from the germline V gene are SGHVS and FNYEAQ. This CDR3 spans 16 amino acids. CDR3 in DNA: TGTGCCAGCAGCTTATACGGGGGGGGCCAAAAAGATACGCAGTATTTT. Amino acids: CASSLYGGGQKDTQYF.

CDR3 DNA: TGTGCCAGCAGTGGCGATAGCGGGTGGGATACGCAGTATTTT. Protein: CASSGDSGWDTQYF. J is TRBJ2-3 and V is TRBV6-1; 7 positions match TRBD2. J gave up 6 bases and V 4 bases, and 7 bases lay outside the gene matches. Germline assignment: CDR1 MNHNS and CDR2 SASEGT. The CDR3 loop spans 14 amino acids.

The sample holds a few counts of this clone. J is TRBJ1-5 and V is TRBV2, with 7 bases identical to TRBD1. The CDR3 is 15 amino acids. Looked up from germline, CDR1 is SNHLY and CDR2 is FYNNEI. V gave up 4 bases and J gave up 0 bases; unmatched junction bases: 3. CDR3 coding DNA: TGTGCCAGCAGTGTAGGGGACAGTAGCAATCAGCCCCAGCATTTT. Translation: CASSVGDSSNQPQHF.

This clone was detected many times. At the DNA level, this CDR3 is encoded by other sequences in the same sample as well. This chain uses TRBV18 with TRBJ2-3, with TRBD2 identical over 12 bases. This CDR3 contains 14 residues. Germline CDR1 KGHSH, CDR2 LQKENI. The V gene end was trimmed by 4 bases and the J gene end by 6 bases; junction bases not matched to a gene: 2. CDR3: CASSRTSGADTQYF. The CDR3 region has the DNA TGTGCCAGCTCACGGACTAGCGGGGCTGATACGCAGTATTTT.

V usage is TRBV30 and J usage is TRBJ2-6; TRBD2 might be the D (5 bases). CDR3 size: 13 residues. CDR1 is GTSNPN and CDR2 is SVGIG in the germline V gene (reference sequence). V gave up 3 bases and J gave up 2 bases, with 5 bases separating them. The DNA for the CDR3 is TGTGCCTGGAGCGGGGCTGGGGCCAACGTCCTGACTTTC. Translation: CAWSGAGANVLTF.

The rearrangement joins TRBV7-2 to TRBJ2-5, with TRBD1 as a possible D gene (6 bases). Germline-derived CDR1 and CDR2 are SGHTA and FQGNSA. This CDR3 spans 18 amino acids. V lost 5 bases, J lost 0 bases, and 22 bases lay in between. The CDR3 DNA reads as TGTGCCAGCAGCCGAACCGGATCCGGGACATCGTACCAAGAGACCCAGTACTTC. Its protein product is CASSRTGSGTSYQETQYF. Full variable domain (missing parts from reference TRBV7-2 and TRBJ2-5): GAGVSQSPSNKVTEKGKDVELRCDPISGHTALYWYRQSLGQGLEFLIYFQGNSAPDKSGLPSDRFSAERTGGSVSTLTIQRTQQEDSAVYLCASSRTGSGTSYQETQYFGPGTRLLVL.

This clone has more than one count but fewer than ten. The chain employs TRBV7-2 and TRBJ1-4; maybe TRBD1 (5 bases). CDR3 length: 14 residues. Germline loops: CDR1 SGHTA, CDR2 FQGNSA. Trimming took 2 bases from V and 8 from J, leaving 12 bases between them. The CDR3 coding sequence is TGTGCCAGCAGCTTAAACCAGGGTGCCGAAAAACTGTTTTTT. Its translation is CASSLNQGAEKLFF.

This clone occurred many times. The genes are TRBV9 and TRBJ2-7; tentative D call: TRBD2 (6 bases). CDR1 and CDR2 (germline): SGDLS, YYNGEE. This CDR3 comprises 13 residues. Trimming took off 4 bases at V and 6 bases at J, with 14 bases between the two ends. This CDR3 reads CASSSRLGGEQYF. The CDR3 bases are TGTGCCAGCAGCAGTCGACTAGGAGGCGAGCAGTACTTC.

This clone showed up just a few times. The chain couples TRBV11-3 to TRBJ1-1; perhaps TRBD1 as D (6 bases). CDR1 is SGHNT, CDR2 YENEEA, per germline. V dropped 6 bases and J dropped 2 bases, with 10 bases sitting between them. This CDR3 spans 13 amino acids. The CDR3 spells CASSTGSNTEAFF. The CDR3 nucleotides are TGTGCCAGCAGTACAGGGAGCAACACTGAAGCTTTCTTT. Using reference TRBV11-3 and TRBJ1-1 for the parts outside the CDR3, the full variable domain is EAGVVQSPRYKIIEKKQPVAFWCNPISGHNTLYWYLQNLGQGPELLIRYENEEAVDDSQLPKDRFSAERLKGVDSTLKIQPAELGDSAVYLCASSTGSNTEAFFGQGTRLTVV.

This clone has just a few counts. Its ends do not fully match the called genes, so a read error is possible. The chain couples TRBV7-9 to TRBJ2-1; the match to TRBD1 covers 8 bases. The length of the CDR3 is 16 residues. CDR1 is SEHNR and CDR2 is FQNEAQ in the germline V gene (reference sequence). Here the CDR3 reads CASSRAAGTGPTGRIF. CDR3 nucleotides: TGTGCCAGCAGCCGAGCGGCGGGGACAGGCCCAACGGGTAGGATCTTC.

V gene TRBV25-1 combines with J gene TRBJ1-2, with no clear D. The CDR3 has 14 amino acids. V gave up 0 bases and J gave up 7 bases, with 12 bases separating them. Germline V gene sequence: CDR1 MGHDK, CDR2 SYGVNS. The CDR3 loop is CASSEYPEPGGYTF. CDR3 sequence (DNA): TGTGCCAGCAGTGAATATCCCGAGCCCGGTGGCTACACCTTC.

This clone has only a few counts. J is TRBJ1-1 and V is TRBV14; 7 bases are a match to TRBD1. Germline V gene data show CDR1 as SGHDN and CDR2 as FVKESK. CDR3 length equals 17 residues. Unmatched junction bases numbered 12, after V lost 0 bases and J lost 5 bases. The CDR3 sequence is CASSQDRESSGGTEAFF. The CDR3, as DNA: TGTGCCAGCAGCCAAGATCGAGAGAGTTCAGGGGGGACTGAAGCTTTCTTT.

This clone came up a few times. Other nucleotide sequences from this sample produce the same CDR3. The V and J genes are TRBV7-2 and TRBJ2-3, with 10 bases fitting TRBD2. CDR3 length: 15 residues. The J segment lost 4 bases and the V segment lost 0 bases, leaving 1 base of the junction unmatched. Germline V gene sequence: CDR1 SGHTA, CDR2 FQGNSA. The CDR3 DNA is TGTGCCAGCAGCTTAGCGAGCGGGGGGGCAGATACGCAGTATTTT. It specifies CASSLASGGADTQYF.

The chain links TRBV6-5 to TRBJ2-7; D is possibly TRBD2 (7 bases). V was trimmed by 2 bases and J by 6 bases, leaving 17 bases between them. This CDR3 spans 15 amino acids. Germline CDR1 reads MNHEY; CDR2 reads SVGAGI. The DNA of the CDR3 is TGTGCCAGCAGTTACCTCCGATCGGGGGGCTTCGAGCAGTACTTC. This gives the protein CASSYLRSGGFEQYF.

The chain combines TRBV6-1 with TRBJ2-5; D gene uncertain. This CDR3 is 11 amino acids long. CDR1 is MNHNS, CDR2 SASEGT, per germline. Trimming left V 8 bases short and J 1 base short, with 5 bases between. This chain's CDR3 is CASQFQETQYF. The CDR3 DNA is TGTGCCAGCCAGTTCCAAGAGACCCAGTACTTC.

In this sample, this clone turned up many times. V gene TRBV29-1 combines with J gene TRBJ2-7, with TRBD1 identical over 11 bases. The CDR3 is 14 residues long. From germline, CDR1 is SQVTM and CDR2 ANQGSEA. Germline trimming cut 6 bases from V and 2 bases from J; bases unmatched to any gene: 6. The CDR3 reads CSVVRDRGAYEQYF. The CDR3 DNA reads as TGCAGCGTGGTCCGGGACAGGGGGGCCTACGAGCAGTACTTC.

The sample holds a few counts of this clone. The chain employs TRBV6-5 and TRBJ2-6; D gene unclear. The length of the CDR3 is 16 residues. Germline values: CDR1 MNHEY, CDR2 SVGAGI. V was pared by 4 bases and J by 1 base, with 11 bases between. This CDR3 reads CASSLQSPSGANVLTF. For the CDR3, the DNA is TGTGCCAGCAGTTTACAGTCCCCGTCTGGGGCCAACGTCCTGACTTTC.

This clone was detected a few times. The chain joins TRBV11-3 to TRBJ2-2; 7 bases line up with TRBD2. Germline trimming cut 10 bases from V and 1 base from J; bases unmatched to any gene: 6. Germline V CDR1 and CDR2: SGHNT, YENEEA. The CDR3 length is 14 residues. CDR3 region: CAKTGGGNTGELFF. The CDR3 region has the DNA TGTGCCAAGACGGGAGGTGGGAACACCGGGGAGCTGTTTTTT.

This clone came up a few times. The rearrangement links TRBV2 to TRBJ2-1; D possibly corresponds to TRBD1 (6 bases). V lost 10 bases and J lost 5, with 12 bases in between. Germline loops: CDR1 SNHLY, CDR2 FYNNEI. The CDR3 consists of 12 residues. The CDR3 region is CATGTLNNEQFF. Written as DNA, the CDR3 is TGTGCCACCGGGACACTCAACAATGAGCAGTTCTTC. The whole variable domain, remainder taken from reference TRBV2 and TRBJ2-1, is EPEVTQTPSHQVTQMGQEVILRCVPISNHLYFYWYRQILGQKVEFLVSFYNNEISEKSEIFDDQFSVERPDGSNFTLKIRSTKLEDSAMYFCATGTLNNEQFFGPGTRLTVL.

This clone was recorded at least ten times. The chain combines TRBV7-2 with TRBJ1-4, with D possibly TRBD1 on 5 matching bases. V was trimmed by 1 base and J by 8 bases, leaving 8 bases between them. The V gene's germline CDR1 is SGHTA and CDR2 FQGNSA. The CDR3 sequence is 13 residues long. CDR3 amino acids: CASSLERGEKLFF. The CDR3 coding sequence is TGTGCCAGCAGCTTAGAGCGGGGGGAAAAACTGTTTTTT.

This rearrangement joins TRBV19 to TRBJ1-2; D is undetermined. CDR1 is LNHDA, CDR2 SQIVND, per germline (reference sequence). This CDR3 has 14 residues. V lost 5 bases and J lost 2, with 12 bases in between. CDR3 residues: CASSHIGGNYGYTF. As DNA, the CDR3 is TGTGCCAGTAGTCATATTGGCGGCAACTATGGCTACACCTTC.

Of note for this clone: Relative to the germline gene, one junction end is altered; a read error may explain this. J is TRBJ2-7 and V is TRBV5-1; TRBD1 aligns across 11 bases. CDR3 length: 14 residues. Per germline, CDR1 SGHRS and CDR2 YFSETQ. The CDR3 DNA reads TGCGCCAGCAGCTTGGGAGGTATGCGGGGACAGGGGGACTTC. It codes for CASSLGGMRGQGDF.

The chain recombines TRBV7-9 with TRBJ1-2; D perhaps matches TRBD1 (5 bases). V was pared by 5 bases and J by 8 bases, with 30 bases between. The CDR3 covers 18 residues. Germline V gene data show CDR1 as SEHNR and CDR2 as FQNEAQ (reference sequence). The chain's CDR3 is CASSARRVQGQGAGGYTF. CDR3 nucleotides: TGTGCCAGCAGCGCGAGAAGGGTCCAGGGTCAAGGGGCAGGAGGCTACACCTTC. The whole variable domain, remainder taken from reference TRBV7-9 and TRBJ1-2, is DTGVSQNPRHKITKRGQNVTFRCDPISEHNRLYWYRQTLGQGPEFLTYFQNEAQLEKSRLLSDRFSAERPKGSFSTLEIQRTEQGDSAMYLCASSARRVQGQGAGGYTFGSGTRLTVV.